These 32 T cell receptor beta chains were sequenced from one sample in a study of regulatory T cells in long-lasting Graves disease. Time point meaning: persistent/refractory GD, antithyroid drugs over 5 years with positive TRAb. The TCR library was made from RNA that had been extracted from PBMCs in TRIzol. Arm-PCR of CDR3 regions with iRepertoire HTBI primers generated TCR beta libraries. TCRdb reprocessed the multiplex PCR reads via MiXCR and lists one record per CDR3 protein. The table includes over 650,000 distinct CDR3 sequences, 30% detected once. Sequenced material: peripheral blood mononuclear cells (PBMCs), taken when the disease was refractory, from a patient treated with antithyroid drugs. These receptors were collected from a female donor with Graves disease.

This clonotype has a count of ten or more. The V gene is TRBV12-3 or TRBV12-4, the J gene TRBJ2-4; D remains unclear. The V end lost 8 bases, the J end lost 3 bases, and 20 bases lay between the germline ends. The CDR3 is 16 residues long. CDR3 sequence (DNA): TGTGCCAGCTCTTGGCGGAGATCTCCCCTCAAAAACATTCAGTACTTC. Its translation is CASSWRRSPLKNIQYF.

This clonotype appeared a few times. The chain joins TRBV5-1 to TRBJ2-7, with 14 nucleotides matching TRBD2. CDR3 size: 16 residues. Germline loops: CDR1 SGHRS, CDR2 YFSETQ. Trimming took 0 bases from V and 9 from J; bases not matched to a gene: 8. The CDR3 coding sequence is TGCGCCAGCAGCTTGGTATCTACGGGACTAGCGGGAGTGCAGTACTTC. As protein: CASSLVSTGLAGVQYF.

This clonotype was seen only a few times. This rearrangement joins TRBV19 to TRBJ2-1, with a weak D call TRBD2 (5 bases). Per the germline V gene, CDR1 is LNHDA and CDR2 is SQIVND (reference sequence). The CDR3 length is 15 residues. The V end was cut by 0 bases, the J end by 5 bases, with 11 bases between. CDR3 region: CASSIEPGVHNEQFF. The DNA of the CDR3 is TGTGCCAGTAGTATAGAACCCGGGGTGCACAATGAGCAGTTCTTC.

The V call is TRBV6-1, the J call TRBJ1-6, with D hard to call. The CDR3 loop spans 13 amino acids. Germline V gene data show CDR1 as MNHNS and CDR2 as SASEGT. Trimming removed 5 bases at V and 7 bases at J, with 9 bases between. CDR3 bases: TGTGCCAGCAGTAGGACCGCGAATTCACCCCTCCACTTT. It codes for CASSRTANSPLHF.

This clonotype was seen ten or more times. This sequence joins TRBV12-3 or TRBV12-4 and TRBJ2-6; 11 positions agree with TRBD1. There are 18 residues in the CDR3. V was clipped by 4 bases and J by 4 bases; unmatched bases: 9. For the CDR3, the DNA is TGTGCCAGCAGTTCCTCCGGGACAGGGGGTGCGGGGGCCAACGTCCTGACTTTC. Protein sequence: CASSSSGTGGAGANVLTF.

This clonotype was seen a few times. J is TRBJ2-7 and V is TRBV20-1; D possibly corresponds to TRBD1 (6 bases). CDR1 is DFQATT and CDR2 is SNEGSKA in the germline V gene (reference sequence). The CDR3 is made up of 15 amino acids. Trimming took 1 base from V and 6 from J, leaving 19 bases between them. The CDR3 DNA reads TGCAGTGCTAGAGTTAGGTCGACAGGACTCCGCGAGCAGTACTTC. Translation gives CSARVRSTGLREQYF.

This clonotype was recorded a few times. This chain joins TRBV30 and TRBJ2-5; 7 positions agree with TRBD2. Looked up from germline, CDR1 is GTSNPN and CDR2 is SVGIG (reference sequence). V was pared by 2 bases and J by 3 bases, with 3 bases of the junction left unmatched. CDR3 size: 13 residues. The CDR3 DNA sequence: TGTGCCTGGAGTTGGCTAGCGGAAGAGACCCAGTACTTC. Protein: CAWSWLAEETQYF.

The CDR3, as DNA: TGTGCCAGTAGTCCCCGGGATTTCACGGTCAGGGAGCTGTTTTTT. Amino acids: CASSPRDFTVRELFF. This rearrangement joins TRBV19 to TRBJ2-2, with D perhaps matching TRBD2 (5 bases). Germline V CDR1 and CDR2: LNHDA, SQIVND (reference sequence). The CDR3 spans 15 residues. Trimming left V 5 bases short and J 9 bases short, with 19 bases between.

This clonotype was seen a handful of times. The chain is built from TRBV27 and TRBJ1-4; tentative D call: TRBD1 (5 bases). This CDR3 has 14 residues. The ends were cut back, 1 base at V and 8 bases at J, with 11 bases in the middle. The germline V gene encodes CDR1 MNHEY and CDR2 SMNVEV (reference sequence). The CDR3 protein is CASSLWGSNEKLFF. The CDR3 nucleotides are TGTGCCAGCAGTTTATGGGGGTCCAACGAAAAACTGTTTTTT.

The rearrangement uses TRBV10-3 and TRBJ1-2, with 8 nucleotides matching TRBD1. Germline V lookup: CDR1 ENHRY, CDR2 SYGVKD. The V segment lost 2 bases and the J segment 4 bases; nucleotides outside the gene matches: 9. This CDR3 has 16 residues. The CDR3, as DNA: TGTGCCATCAGTGAGAGGACAGGGAGTATTGGCTATGGCTACACCTTC. Translation gives CAISERTGSIGYGYTF.

A few counts support this clonotype. V is TRBV3-1 and J is TRBJ1-6, with D hard to call. Germline V gene lookup returns CDR1 LGHDT and CDR2 YNNKEL (reference sequence). The V end lost 1 base, the J end lost 2 bases, and 6 bases lay between the germline ends. The CDR3 sequence is 15 residues long. The chain's CDR3 is CASSQAGTYNSPLHF. The CDR3 coding sequence is TGTGCCAGCAGCCAAGCCGGGACCTATAATTCACCCCTCCACTTT.

As regards this clonotype: One end of the junction fails to match germline, which may point to a read error. The chain has TRBV20-1 and TRBJ2-2; 8 nucleotides align to TRBD2. The V gene's germline CDR1 is DFQATT and CDR2 SNEGSKA (reference sequence). The CDR3 consists of 15 residues. In DNA form, the CDR3 reads TGCAGTGCTAGAGATAGCGGGAAGAACACTGGGGAGCTGTTTTTT. This translates into CSARDSGKNTGELFF.

This clonotype showed up just a few times. The V call is TRBV9, the J call TRBJ2-1; D unresolved. Between the trimmed V and J ends, which lost 1 base and 9 bases, there was a span of 17 bases. The CDR3 loop spans 15 amino acids. Germline assignment: CDR1 SGDLS and CDR2 YYNGEE. Written as DNA, the CDR3 is TGTGCCAGCAGCGTAACGAAGGACCCTTGGGGTGAGCAGTTCTTC. Translating gives CASSVTKDPWGEQFF.

The chain has TRBV29-1 and TRBJ1-1; D is possibly TRBD1 (5 bases). Germline assignment: CDR1 SQVTM and CDR2 ANQGSEA. V was trimmed by 1 base and J by 0 bases, leaving 6 bases between them. This CDR3 is 13 amino acids long. CDR3 sequence reads: CSVEAGMNTEAFF. The CDR3 DNA reads as TGCAGCGTTGAAGCAGGGATGAACACTGAAGCTTTCTTT. Using reference TRBV29-1 and TRBJ1-1 for the parts outside the CDR3, the full variable domain is SAVISQKPSRDICQRGTSLTIQCQVDSQVTMMFWYRQQPGQSLTLIATANQGSEATYESGFVIDKFPISRPNLTFSTLTVSNMSPEDSSIYLCSVEAGMNTEAFFGQGTRLTVV.

This clonotype was seen more than once but under ten times. This chain uses TRBV6-1 with TRBJ1-6; 8 bases align to TRBD1. V lost 4 bases and J lost 7; bases outside the gene matches: 9. CDR1 and CDR2 from the germline V gene are MNHNS and SASEGT. This CDR3 has 16 residues. CDR3: CASSVYDRGMNSPLHF. DNA of the CDR3: TGTGCCAGCAGTGTATATGACAGGGGAATGAATTCACCCCTCCACTTT.

This clonotype was counted ten times or more. J is TRBJ2-5 and V is TRBV19, with 8 nucleotides matching TRBD1. Trimming cost V 1 base and J 5 bases; bases outside gene matches: 6. This CDR3 comprises 15 residues. Germline V gene lookup returns CDR1 LNHDA and CDR2 SQIVND (reference sequence). CDR3 DNA sequence: TGTGCCAGTAGTATAGCTGACAGGGGATACGAGACCCAGTACTTC. Translated: CASSIADRGYETQYF.

To note about this clonotype: Mismatch with germline at one junction end may stem from a read error. This chain uses TRBV11-2 with TRBJ1-6, with a weak D call TRBD1 (6 bases). Germline assignment: CDR1 SGHAT and CDR2 FQNNGV. The CDR3 length is 11 residues. CDR3 amino acids: CAGSPAGDLHF. The CDR3, as DNA: TGTGCCGGCAGCCCAGCAGGGGACCTCCACTTT. Variable domain in full (rest from reference TRBV11-2 and TRBJ1-6): EAGVAQSPRYKIIEKRQSVAFWCNPISGHATLYWYQQILGQGPKLLIQFQNNGVVDDSQLPKDRFSAERLKGVDSTLKIQPAKLEDSAVYLCAGSPAGDLHFGNGTRLTVT.

This clonotype was recorded at least ten times. The rearrangement uses TRBV6-2 or TRBV6-3 and TRBJ1-1; D unclear. Germline CDR1 is MNHEY and CDR2 is SVGEGT. V shed 4 bases and J shed 0 bases, with 9 bases lying between them. The CDR3 is 14 amino acids. The CDR3 nucleotides read TGTGCCAGCAGTTCTCGGGGTTTGAACACTGAAGCTTTCTTT. It is translated as CASSSRGLNTEAFF.

The chain employs TRBV3-1 and TRBJ2-7; 7 bases agree with TRBD2. Germline-derived CDR1 and CDR2 are LGHDT and YNNKEL (reference sequence). The V gene end was trimmed by 4 bases and the J gene end by 2 bases; junction bases not matched to a gene: 11. This CDR3 has 16 amino acids. The CDR3 DNA reads TGTGCCAGCAGCCCGAAACCGGGACTACCCGCCTACGAGCAGTACTTC. This sequence encodes CASSPKPGLPAYEQYF.

The V gene is TRBV6-5, the J gene TRBJ2-2, with 10 bases matching TRBD2. The germline CDR1 and CDR2 sequences are MNHEY and SVGAGI. The ends lost 2 bases at V and 3 bases at J; junction bases unmatched: 3. The CDR3 covers 16 residues. The CDR3 region is CASSYPSGRDTGELFF. The CDR3 DNA reads TGTGCCAGCAGTTACCCCAGCGGGAGGGACACCGGGGAGCTGTTTTTT.

The CDR3, as DNA: TGCAGTGCTAGAGGGGAAAGGGGGCGCGAGCAGTACTTC. This encodes CSARGERGREQYF. The genes are TRBV20-1 and TRBJ2-7, with 7 bases fitting TRBD1. Trimming cost V 1 base and J 6 bases; bases outside gene matches: 6. The CDR3 spans 13 residues. From germline, CDR1 is DFQATT and CDR2 SNEGSKA (reference sequence).

The J gene is TRBJ1-2, the V gene TRBV6-5; D is possibly TRBD1 (6 bases). CDR3 length: 13 residues. Germline loops: CDR1 MNHEY, CDR2 SVGAGI. The V end was cut by 4 bases, the J end by 5 bases, with 11 bases between. The CDR3 DNA is TGTGCCAGCAGTTTAACAGGGAAGTATGGCTACACCTTC. Translated, it gives CASSLTGKYGYTF.

The chain combines TRBV2 with TRBJ2-7, with 9 bases aligning to TRBD1. In germline, CDR1 is SNHLY, CDR2 FYNNEI. The CDR3 has 15 residues. The trim removed 6 bases at V and 4 bases at J, leaving 10 bases unmatched. Here the CDR3 DNA reads TGTGCCAGCAGGGGGGCTGGGACAGGGACTTACGAGCAGTACTTC. Protein sequence: CASRGAGTGTYEQYF.

The V call is TRBV20-1, the J call TRBJ1-2; 7 nucleotides match TRBD1. Trimming cost V 1 base and J 4 bases; bases outside gene matches: 6. Germline V gives CDR1 DFQATT, CDR2 SNEGSKA (reference sequence). This CDR3 contains 14 residues. CDR3 nucleotides: TGCAGTGCTAGAGGTGCCAGGGGGGGCTATGGCTACACCTTC. This sequence encodes CSARGARGGYGYTF.

Only a few counts were recorded for this clonotype. The chain is built from TRBV2 and TRBJ1-4, with D unclear. CDR3 length: 14 residues. Germline-derived CDR1 and CDR2 are SNHLY and FYNNEI. V dropped 6 bases and J dropped 7 bases, with 15 bases sitting between them. The CDR3 DNA reads as TGTGCCAGCAGGCGGACCTTCCTGGGTGAAAAACTGTTTTTT. Amino acids: CASRRTFLGEKLFF.

Only a few counts were recorded for this clonotype. V is TRBV6-1 and J is TRBJ1-5; 8 nucleotides line up with TRBD1. The CDR3 spans 12 residues. The J segment lost 7 bases and the V segment lost 8 bases, leaving 4 bases of the junction unmatched. Germline V gene data show CDR1 as MNHNS and CDR2 as SASEGT. The CDR3 spells CASADRGQPQHF. In DNA form, the CDR3 reads TGTGCCAGCGCTGACAGGGGCCAGCCCCAGCATTTT.

This clonotype has ten or more counts. The chain employs TRBV3-1 and TRBJ2-7; the match to TRBD2 covers 9 bases. This CDR3 spans 14 amino acids. The V gene's germline CDR1 is LGHDT and CDR2 YNNKEL (reference sequence). J was trimmed by 5 bases and V by 1 base; bases with no gene match: 3. CDR3 in DNA: TGTGCCAGCAGCCAAGTAGCGGGAGCTAACGAGCAGTACTTC. It translates to CASSQVAGANEQYF.

The J gene is TRBJ2-1, the V gene TRBV7-2; 7 nucleotides align to TRBD2. Germline V CDR1 and CDR2: SGHTA, FQGNSA. With V trimmed by 2 bases and J by 8 bases, 9 bases remained unmatched. This CDR3 has 15 amino acids. The CDR3 is CASSLKAGATDEQFF. CDR3 nucleotide sequence: TGTGCCAGCAGCTTAAAGGCGGGAGCTACCGATGAGCAGTTCTTC. The whole variable domain, remainder taken from reference TRBV7-2 and TRBJ2-1, is GAGVSQSPSNKVTEKGKDVELRCDPISGHTALYWYRQSLGQGLEFLIYFQGNSAPDKSGLPSDRFSAERTGGSVSTLTIQRTQQEDSAVYLCASSLKAGATDEQFFGPGTRLTVL.

The rearrangement uses TRBV20-1 and TRBJ2-7; the D gene is possibly TRBD2 (5 bases). V lost 6 bases and J 3 bases, leaving 21 bases between the germline ends. CDR3 length equals 15 residues. Germline-derived CDR1 and CDR2 are DFQATT and SNEGSKA (reference sequence). In nucleotides, the CDR3 is TGCAGTGCAATTACTAGTATCGGTATGTTCTACGAGCAGTACTTC. This codes for CSAITSIGMFYEQYF.

The V and J genes are TRBV7-9 and TRBJ1-1; the D gene is possibly TRBD1 (5 bases). Trimming shortened V by 3 bases and J by 3 bases, and 11 bases separated the two germline ends. Per germline, CDR1 SEHNR and CDR2 FQNEAQ (reference sequence). The CDR3 is 14 amino acids. CDR3 sequence: CASSFLGEDTEAFF. In DNA, the CDR3 is TGTGCCAGCAGCTTCTTAGGGGAGGACACTGAAGCTTTCTTT.

This clonotype was seen a few times. CDR3 protein: CATEDEEKLSTEAFF. CDR3 in DNA: TGTGCCACCGAGGATGAGGAGAAGTTAAGCACTGAAGCTTTCTTT. This sequence joins TRBV6-1 and TRBJ1-1; D not resolved. V shed 10 bases and J shed 4 bases, with 22 bases lying between them. CDR1 is MNHNS and CDR2 is SASEGT in the germline V gene. The CDR3 has 15 amino acids.

This clonotype was counted only a few times. The chain recombines TRBV5-1 with TRBJ1-1; 7 bases map to TRBD1. The CDR3 has 17 amino acids. The germline V gene has CDR1 SGHRS and CDR2 YFSETQ. The V and J ends lost 1 base and 2 bases, in that order; junction bases with no gene match: 11. The CDR3 protein is CASSLSLMTGINTEAFF. DNA of the CDR3: TGCGCCAGCAGCTTGTCCCTCATGACAGGGATTAACACTGAAGCTTTCTTT.